Listed here are 31 T cell receptor beta chains from one sample, sequenced in a study of control samples from healthy donors and cancer patients. TCRdb keeps only in-frame clones here, not all; method: immunoSEQ multiplex PCR. The table has fewer than 90,000 clones, roughly 90% seen once; the top ten hold under 2.5%. The sequenced material came from PBMCs. These receptor sequences come from a woman aged 55-69 years with head and neck cancer.

V usage is TRBV5-3 and J usage is TRBJ2-7; D may match TRBD1 or TRBD2 (5 bases each). TRBV5-3 is an open reading frame whose function is uncertain. Trimming shortened V by 4 bases and J by 7 bases, and 18 bases separated the two germline ends. The CDR3 extends over 14 amino acids. The CDR3 reads CARSRGRPVVEQYF. The DNA for the CDR3 is TGTGCCAGAAGCAGGGGACGGCCGGTAGTAGAGCAGTACTTC.

The rearrangement uses TRBV2 and TRBJ2-2, with 10 bases aligning to TRBD2. The V segment lost 6 bases and the J segment 5 bases; nucleotides outside the gene matches: 3. CDR1 and CDR2 (germline): SNHLY, FYNNEI. The CDR3 totals 14 residues. In nucleotides, the CDR3 is TGTGCCAGCAGGGGGACTAGCGTTACCGGGGAGCTGTTTTTT. Translated: CASRGTSVTGELFF.

The V call is TRBV19, the J call TRBJ1-5, with 10 bases lining up with TRBD1. Germline loops: CDR1 LNHDA, CDR2 SQIVND (reference sequence). V lost 6 bases, J lost 7 bases, and 12 bases stayed unmatched. The CDR3 length is 16 residues. CDR3 DNA: TGTGCCAGTAGCCGCTCCCGGGACAGGGGTGAACAGCCCCAGCATTTT. This codes for CASSRSRDRGEQPQHF.

The rearrangement uses TRBV29-1 and TRBJ2-3; D gene uncertain. V lost 5 bases to trimming and J lost 3 bases, with 3 bases between them. Germline lookup yields CDR1 SQVTM and CDR2 ANQGSEA. This CDR3 has 10 residues. The CDR3 sequence: CSVRTDTQYF. Written as DNA, the CDR3 is TGCAGCGTTAGGACAGATACGCAGTATTTT.

This clone appeared a single time. The CDR3 loop is CASSIGETGAKNIQYF. For the CDR3, the DNA is TGTGCCAGTAGTATAGGAGAGACAGGCGCCAAAAACATTCAGTACTTC. The V call is TRBV19, the J call TRBJ2-4; possibly TRBD1 for D (6 bases). Per germline, CDR1 LNHDA and CDR2 SQIVND (reference sequence). V was clipped by 1 base and J by 1 base, with 11 bases between them. The CDR3 is made up of 16 amino acids.

This chain links TRBV9 with TRBJ2-7; D is possibly TRBD1 (6 bases). The germline V and J ends were trimmed by 2 bases and 2 bases, with 11 bases remaining between them. The CDR3 runs to 14 residues. Germline V CDR1 and CDR2: SGDLS, YYNGEE. CDR3 DNA sequence: TGTGCCAGCAGCGTTGGGACACATACCTACGAGCAGTACTTC. Encoded protein: CASSVGTHTYEQYF.

The rearrangement joins TRBV28 to TRBJ1-2; weak D call: TRBD1 (5 bases). V lost 4 bases and J 2 bases, leaving 14 bases between the germline ends. Germline assignment: CDR1 MDHEN and CDR2 SYDVKM. The CDR3 loop spans 15 amino acids. The CDR3 loop reads CASSSIGVGNYGYTF. The CDR3 coding sequence is TGTGCCAGCAGTTCGATAGGGGTAGGGAACTATGGCTACACCTTC.

The chain has TRBV11-3 and TRBJ2-1, with TRBD2 matching over 11 bases. J was trimmed by 4 bases and V by 4 bases; bases with no gene match: 6. Looked up from germline, CDR1 is SGHNT and CDR2 is YENEEA. The length of the CDR3 is 16 residues. For the CDR3, the DNA is TGTGCCAGCAGCTCCCCCGGGACTAGCGGATACAATGAGCAGTTCTTC. It translates to CASSSPGTSGYNEQFF.

This sequence joins TRBV5-1 and TRBJ2-3; TRBD2 is a possible D gene (5 bases). The CDR3 has 12 amino acids. V lost 6 bases to trimming and J lost 3 bases, with 8 bases between them. Germline lookup yields CDR1 SGHRS and CDR2 YFSETQ. The CDR3, as DNA: TGCGCCAGCACGAGGGAGACAGATACGCAGTATTTT. It translates to CASTRETDTQYF.

For the CDR3, the DNA is TGTGCCAGCAGCAGTACAGAGAACCTGAGAGCTTTCTTT. This gives the protein CASSSTENLRAFF. The chain uses TRBV7-9 and TRBJ1-1; D unclear. CDR3 length equals 13 residues. The V end was cut by 5 bases, the J end by 10 bases, with 17 bases between. Germline CDR1 SEHNR, CDR2 FQNEAQ (reference sequence).

The genes are TRBV5-8 and TRBJ1-6; D uncertain. Germline V gene sequence: CDR1 SGHTS, CDR2 YDEGEE. V lost 2 bases and J 14 bases, leaving 17 bases between the germline ends. The CDR3 length is 14 residues. CDR3 in DNA: TGTGCCAGCAGCTTTGGTTCTCGTCTCGAGGCCCTCCACTTT. As protein: CASSFGSRLEALHF. The full variable domain, in which reference TRBV5-8 and TRBJ1-6 provide the parts outside the CDR3, is EAGVTQSPTHLIKTRGQQATLRCSPISGHTSVYWYQQALGLGLQFLLWYDEGEERNRGNFPPRFSGRQFPNYSSELNVNALELEDSALYLCASSFGSRLEALHFGNGTRLTVT.

The chain joins TRBV5-1 to TRBJ1-5; 7 bases line up with TRBD1. The germline CDR1 and CDR2 sequences are SGHRS and YFSETQ. The CDR3 covers 15 residues. V trimming: 5 bases; J trimming: 1 base; junction bases outside the gene matches: 6. The CDR3 coding sequence is TGCGCCAGCAGGGCCGGGACAGAAAGCAATCAGCCCCAGCATTTT. It specifies CASRAGTESNQPQHF. Drawing the rest from reference TRBV5-1 and TRBJ1-5, the complete variable domain is KAGVTQTPRYLIKTRGQQVTLSCSPISGHRSVSWYQQTPGQGLQFLFEYFSETQRNKGNFPGRFSGRQFSNSRSEMNVSTLELGDSALYLCASRAGTESNQPQHFGDGTRLSIL.

This rearrangement joins TRBV19 to TRBJ1-5; 9 bases map to TRBD1. Germline V gene data show CDR1 as LNHDA and CDR2 as SQIVND (reference sequence). V gave up 6 bases and J gave up 5 bases; unmatched junction bases: 8. This CDR3 has 15 residues. CDR3 DNA: TGTGCCAGTAGCATCCCGGGACAGGGAGATCAGCCCCAGCATTTT. Translation: CASSIPGQGDQPQHF. Full variable domain (remainder filled in from reference TRBV19 and TRBJ1-5): DGGITQSPKYLFRKEGQNVTLSCEQNLNHDAMYWYRQDPGQGLRLIYYSQIVNDFQKGDIAEGYSVSREKKESFPLTVTSAQKNPTAFYLCASSIPGQGDQPQHFGDGTRLSIL.

This sequence joins TRBV29-1 and TRBJ2-2; 11 nucleotides agree with TRBD1. The CDR3 length is 16 residues. V shed 3 bases and J 5 bases; nucleotides not matched to a gene: 8. Germline CDR1 SQVTM, CDR2 ANQGSEA. The CDR3 region is CSVDPGTGGGTGELFF. Written as DNA, the CDR3 is TGCAGCGTTGATCCCGGGACAGGGGGTGGAACCGGGGAGCTGTTTTTT.

The rearrangement links TRBV19 to TRBJ2-1; D gene ambiguous. Germline CDR1 LNHDA, CDR2 SQIVND (reference sequence). V was cut by 4 bases and J by 2 bases, with 12 bases left in between. The CDR3 sequence is 15 residues long. CDR3 sequence (DNA): TGTGCCAGTAGTAACCGGAGATGGACCTACAATGAGCAGTTCTTC. Encoded protein: CASSNRRWTYNEQFF.

This clone was seen only once. The V and J genes are TRBV10-3 and TRBJ1-1, with TRBD1 matching over 7 bases. This CDR3 contains 15 residues. CDR1 and CDR2 (germline): ENHRY, SYGVKD. Trimming at V came to 4 bases and at J to 2 bases, leaving 7 bases not matched to a gene. The DNA of the CDR3 is TGTGCCATCAGTGGGACGGGACAGATAAACACTGAAGCTTTCTTT. It specifies CAISGTGQINTEAFF.

The chain has TRBV24-1 and TRBJ2-3; D call uncertain. The germline V and J ends were trimmed by 4 bases and 0 bases, with 4 bases remaining between them. The CDR3 consists of 13 residues. CDR1 and CDR2 from the germline V gene are KGHDR and SFDVKD. DNA for the CDR3: TGTGCCACCAGTGAATTAAGCACAGATACGCAGTATTTT. Translation gives CATSELSTDTQYF.

This clone was counted a single time. The V call is TRBV30, the J call TRBJ1-5; a possible D gene is TRBD1 (5 bases). The germline V gene has CDR1 GTSNPN and CDR2 SVGIG (reference sequence). The V and J ends lost 5 bases and 2 bases respectively, with 16 bases between them. The CDR3 extends over 15 amino acids. The CDR3 sequence is CAWGEGFFGNQPQHF. The DNA for the CDR3 is TGTGCCTGGGGCGAGGGGTTTTTCGGCAATCAGCCCCAGCATTTT. Full variable domain (outside the CDR3, taken from reference TRBV30 and TRBJ1-5): SQTIHQWPATLVQPVGSPLSLECTVEGTSNPNLYWYRQAAGRGLQLLFYSVGIGQISSEVPQNLSASRPQDRQFILSSKKLLLSDSGFYLCAWGEGFFGNQPQHFGDGTRLSIL.

The chain recombines TRBV30 with TRBJ2-1, with TRBD2 matching over 7 bases. Per germline, CDR1 GTSNPN and CDR2 SVGIG (reference sequence). J was trimmed by 5 bases and V by 0 bases; bases with no gene match: 10. The CDR3 has 16 residues. The CDR3 reads CAWSVYGGSYDNEQFF. CDR3 nucleotide sequence: TGTGCCTGGAGTGTATACGGCGGGAGTTATGACAATGAGCAGTTCTTC.

The V gene is TRBV5-1, the J gene TRBJ2-7, with a weak D call TRBD1 (5 bases). In germline, CDR1 is SGHRS, CDR2 YFSETQ. The CDR3 runs to 13 residues. Trimming left V 0 bases short and J 1 base short, with 5 bases between. CDR3 DNA sequence: TGCGCCAGCAGCTTGGCAGGGTCCTACGAGCAGTACTTC. Its protein product is CASSLAGSYEQYF.

DNA for the CDR3: TGTGCCAGCAGCCAATCGTCTTCTGGAAACACCATATATTTT. It codes for CASSQSSSGNTIYF. The rearrangement uses TRBV14 and TRBJ1-3, with D unclear. V was cut by 2 bases and J by 1 base, with 6 bases left in between. In germline, CDR1 is SGHDN, CDR2 FVKESK. CDR3 length: 14 amino acids.

The chain employs TRBV4-3 and TRBJ2-7; 8 nucleotides line up with TRBD2. The V segment lost 2 bases and the J segment 3 bases; nucleotides outside the gene matches: 15. Germline V gene sequence: CDR1 LGHNA, CDR2 YSLEER. This CDR3 comprises 18 residues. The CDR3 DNA sequence: TGCGCCAGCAGCCAAAACCCCCTGGGTTCGGCGGGAGGCTACGAGCAGTACTTC. Its protein product is CASSQNPLGSAGGYEQYF.

This clone was picked up a small number of times. The rearrangement joins TRBV28 to TRBJ2-6, with D possibly being TRBD2 (6 bases). The germline V and J ends were trimmed by 8 bases and 1 base, with 15 bases remaining between them. Germline assignment: CDR1 MDHEN and CDR2 SYDVKM. The CDR3 is 16 residues long. For the CDR3, the DNA is TGTGCCAGCCGCCTCCACGGGACTTCTGGGGCCAACGTCCTGACTTTC. Translation gives CASRLHGTSGANVLTF.

The rearrangement joins TRBV9 to TRBJ2-2; 13 bases line up with TRBD2. The CDR3 totals 19 residues. CDR1 and CDR2 (germline): SGDLS, YYNGEE. V lost 4 bases and J lost 1; bases outside the gene matches: 10. CDR3 amino acids: CASSPRLAGGVKNTGELFF. CDR3 DNA sequence: TGTGCCAGCAGCCCGAGACTAGCGGGAGGCGTTAAGAACACCGGGGAGCTGTTTTTT.

The chain employs TRBV6-2 or TRBV6-3 and TRBJ2-2; D is ambiguous. The germline V and J ends were trimmed by 2 bases and 1 base, with 8 bases remaining between them. Germline V gene sequence: CDR1 MNHEY, CDR2 SVGEGT. This CDR3 region has 15 residues. The DNA of the CDR3 is TGTGCCAGCAGTTACGAAGGAGTGAACACCGGGGAGCTGTTTTTT. Translation gives CASSYEGVNTGELFF.

V and J are TRBV19 and TRBJ2-2, with 7 bases matching TRBD2. With V trimmed by 5 bases and J by 2 bases, 5 bases remained unmatched. Germline V gene lookup returns CDR1 LNHDA and CDR2 SQIVND (reference sequence). The CDR3 runs to 15 residues. CDR3 protein: CASSLAVGNTGELFF. In nucleotides, the CDR3 is TGTGCCAGTAGTCTAGCGGTGGGTAACACCGGGGAGCTGTTTTTT.

This clone was counted only a few times. This sequence joins TRBV5-1 and TRBJ2-1; 11 bases are shared with TRBD1. Germline CDR1 reads SGHRS; CDR2 reads YFSETQ. Trimming at V came to 3 bases and at J to 6 bases, leaving 5 bases not matched to a gene. The CDR3 is 15 amino acids. CDR3 coding DNA: TGCGCCAGCAGCTCGGCCGGGACAGGGGGCAATGAGCAGTTCTTC. Its translation is CASSSAGTGGNEQFF.

The CDR3 is CASSGPGFGETQYF. The CDR3 nucleotides are TGTGCCAGCAGTGGGCCGGGGTTTGGAGAGACCCAGTACTTC. The chain links TRBV2 to TRBJ2-5, with D tentatively TRBD2 (5 bases). CDR3 length: 14 residues. Trimming stripped 4 bases from V and 4 bases from J, with 13 bases between. The germline V gene encodes CDR1 SNHLY and CDR2 FYNNEI.

In this sample, this clone turned up once. The rearrangement links TRBV5-4 to TRBJ2-2; 8 bases fit TRBD1. Germline-derived CDR1 and CDR2 are SGHNT and YYREEE (reference sequence). V was pared by 3 bases and J by 4 bases, with 5 bases of the junction left unmatched. The CDR3 runs 15 residues. The CDR3 DNA is TGTGCCAGCAGCTCCAGACAGGGGAGCACCGGGGAGCTGTTTTTT. As protein: CASSSRQGSTGELFF.

The chain is built from TRBV10-3 and TRBJ2-6, with a tentative D call TRBD1 (7 bases). V was shortened by 10 bases and J by 1 base, with 14 bases between the two germline ends. Germline loops: CDR1 ENHRY, CDR2 SYGVKD. The CDR3 runs to 15 residues. CDR3 loop: CATDQGGSGANVLTF. The DNA for the CDR3 is TGTGCCACCGATCAGGGGGGATCTGGGGCCAACGTCCTGACTTTC.

This chain joins TRBV29-1 and TRBJ2-2, with 14 nucleotides matching TRBD2. Germline CDR1 and CDR2: SQVTM and ANQGSEA. The CDR3 contains 17 residues. V lost 4 bases and J lost 4; bases outside the gene matches: 8. For the CDR3, the DNA is TGCAGCGTTGCCGGGACTAGCGGGAGAGGAGGCACCGGGGAGCTGTTTTTT. It is translated as CSVAGTSGRGGTGELFF.